These 32 T cell receptor beta chains share one sample of origin, sequenced in a study of shared clonotypes between healthy human individuals. Sequencing used immunoSEQ multiplex PCR; TCRdb keeps in-frame clones, though not all of them. The profile shows about 1.1 million clones, 75% to 85% of them singletons. Sequencing was done on a sample of memory CD4+ T cells from PBMCs. Regarding subset: CD45RA-negative fraction. Receptors were obtained from a man aged 18 to 35 in good health. Some clones in this sample may be carry-over from other donors' samples.

In this sample, this clone turned up once. The chain employs TRBV29-1 and TRBJ2-3; possibly TRBD2 for D (6 bases). The length of the CDR3 is 12 residues. V shed 7 bases and J shed 2 bases, with 10 bases lying between them. The germline CDR1 and CDR2 sequences are SQVTM and ANQGSEA. The CDR3: CSGQRATDTQYF. CDR3 sequence (DNA): TGCAGCGGCCAGCGGGCCACAGATACGCAGTATTTT.

The chain couples TRBV4-1 to TRBJ1-2, with D tentatively TRBD1 (5 bases). V gave up 4 bases and J gave up 2 bases, with 14 bases separating them. CDR1 and CDR2 (germline): MGHRA, YSYEKL. CDR3 size: 15 residues. In nucleotides, the CDR3 is TGCGCCAGCAGCCCCTCGCCGGCAGGGAACTATGGCTACACCTTC. Translating gives CASSPSPAGNYGYTF.

The V gene is TRBV18, the J gene TRBJ1-2; no clear D gene. Germline values: CDR1 KGHSH, CDR2 LQKENI. This CDR3 has 12 amino acids. The ends were cut back, 3 bases at V and 8 bases at J, with 10 bases in the middle. The CDR3 here is CASSPYSEGYTF. As DNA, the CDR3 is TGTGCCAGCTCACCCTATTCGGAAGGCTACACCTTC.

V usage is TRBV28 and J usage is TRBJ2-7; the D gene is possibly TRBD1 (6 bases). V lost 7 bases to trimming and J lost 2 bases, with 15 bases between them. Germline CDR1 and CDR2: MDHEN and SYDVKM. This CDR3 region has 14 residues. CDR3 nucleotides: TGTGCCAGCACTCGCCCGGGACAAACCTACGAGCAGTACTTC. It yields the protein CASTRPGQTYEQYF. The variable domain in full, completed from reference TRBV28 and TRBJ2-7, reads DVKVTQSSRYLVKRTGEKVFLECVQDMDHENMFWYRQDPGLGLRLIYFSYDVKMKEKGDIPEGYSVSREKKERFSLILESASTNQTSMYLCASTRPGQTYEQYFGPGTRLTVT.

The J gene is TRBJ2-1, the V gene TRBV28; 10 nucleotides line up with TRBD2. V dropped 4 bases and J dropped 9; count of bases not matched to a gene: 9. The CDR3 runs to 15 residues. CDR1 is MDHEN, CDR2 SYDVKM, per germline. CDR3 in DNA: TGTGCCAGCAGTTCGACCGGGACTAGCGAGGGTGAGCAGTTCTTC. Protein product: CASSSTGTSEGEQFF.

The chain is built from TRBV7-9 and TRBJ2-7; D not resolved. CDR1 is SEHNR and CDR2 is FQNEAQ in the germline V gene (reference sequence). The CDR3 loop spans 13 amino acids. Trimming took 5 bases from V and 6 from J, leaving 14 bases between them. DNA of the CDR3: TGTGCCAGCAGCCAACAAGGGATTGGCGAGCAGTACTTC. It codes for CASSQQGIGEQYF.

The J gene is TRBJ1-3, the V gene TRBV30; a weak D match, TRBD1 (6 bases). Germline loops: CDR1 GTSNPN, CDR2 SVGIG (reference sequence). The CDR3 runs to 13 residues. Trimming cost V 2 bases and J 5 bases, with 10 bases left between them. The CDR3 DNA reads TGTGCCTGGAGTATCGGGGGCAGAAACACCATATATTTT. Translating it yields CAWSIGGRNTIYF.

This clone was recorded only once. The CDR3 DNA reads as TGTGCCAGCAGCGCCAGGACAGCCTTCTATGGCTACACCTTC. Translation gives CASSARTAFYGYTF. This rearrangement joins TRBV9 to TRBJ1-2; the D gene is possibly TRBD1 (6 bases). The CDR3 is made up of 14 amino acids. Deletions cut 3 bases from V and 4 bases from J, with 13 bases between. Germline loops: CDR1 SGDLS, CDR2 YYNGEE. Using reference TRBV9 and TRBJ1-2 for the parts outside the CDR3, the full variable domain is DSGVTQTPKHLITATGQRVTLRCSPRSGDLSVYWYQQSLDQGLQFLIQYYNGEERAKGNILERFSAQQFPDLHSELNLSSLELGDSALYFCASSARTAFYGYTFGSGTRLTVV.

The V and J genes are TRBV9 and TRBJ2-2, with D possibly matching TRBD2 (6 bases). The V end lost 3 bases, the J end lost 7 bases, and 19 bases lay between the germline ends. Germline CDR1 and CDR2: SGDLS and YYNGEE. This CDR3 contains 16 residues. For the CDR3, the DNA is TGTGCCAGCAGCGCGACCCTAGGCGGGAATGGCGGGGAGCTGTTTTTT. Translation gives CASSATLGGNGGELFF.

The V call is TRBV2, the J call TRBJ2-3, with D tentatively TRBD2 (5 bases). V lost 4 bases and J lost 3, with 8 bases in between. From germline, CDR1 is SNHLY and CDR2 FYNNEI. The CDR3 length is 13 residues. The CDR3 region is CASSVGDTDTQYF. The CDR3 DNA sequence: TGTGCCAGCAGTGTCGGGGATACAGATACGCAGTATTTT.

The sample holds one count of this clone. J is TRBJ1-2 and V is TRBV5-6, with D uncertain. V lost 5 bases and J 4 bases, leaving 15 bases between the germline ends. Germline CDR1 and CDR2: SGHDT and YYEEEE. The CDR3 is 14 residues long. CDR3 loop: CASSLRGEGYGYTF. CDR3 nucleotide sequence: TGTGCCAGCAGTTTACGGGGTGAAGGCTATGGCTACACCTTC.

This rearrangement joins TRBV2 to TRBJ2-7; D assignment may be TRBD1 or TRBD2 (5 bases each). Germline V gene sequence: CDR1 SNHLY, CDR2 FYNNEI. V lost 6 bases and J 5 bases, leaving 17 bases between the germline ends. The CDR3 contains 14 residues. CDR3 sequence (DNA): TGTGCCAGCAGCCGGGACGGGGTTGTTAACGAGCAGTACTTC. Amino acid sequence: CASSRDGVVNEQYF.

This sequence joins TRBV7-2 and TRBJ2-3; D not resolved. The CDR3 runs 12 residues. CDR1 SGHTA and CDR2 FQGNSA come from the germline V gene. The V end lost 5 bases, the J end lost 4 bases, and 7 bases lay between the germline ends. The CDR3 DNA reads as TGTGCCAGCAGCCCGAATGCAGATACGCAGTATTTT. It translates to CASSPNADTQYF.

The V gene is TRBV2, the J gene TRBJ1-2; D might be TRBD1 (6 bases). CDR1 is SNHLY and CDR2 is FYNNEI in the germline V gene. This CDR3 contains 15 residues. Trimming cost V 6 bases and J 5 bases, with 19 bases left between them. CDR3 in amino acids: CASRGEGVLMYGYTF. CDR3 coding DNA: TGTGCCAGCAGGGGGGAGGGGGTACTCATGTATGGCTACACCTTC.

The rearrangement uses TRBV10-1 and TRBJ2-7, with 9 bases lining up with TRBD2. Looked up from germline, CDR1 is WNHNN and CDR2 is SYGVQD (reference sequence). This CDR3 has 15 amino acids. With V trimmed by 0 bases and J by 2 bases, 2 bases remained unmatched. The CDR3 sequence is CASSESASGTYEQYF. The DNA for the CDR3 is TGCGCCAGCAGTGAGTCGGCTAGCGGGACCTACGAGCAGTACTTC.

The table lists this clone with a few counts. The chain uses TRBV10-3 and TRBJ1-1; D might be TRBD1 (5 bases). The ends were cut back, 5 bases at V and 2 bases at J, with 15 bases in the middle. Germline V CDR1 and CDR2: ENHRY, SYGVKD. CDR3 length: 15 residues. The CDR3 protein is CAISKTGAVNTEAFF. DNA of the CDR3: TGTGCCATCAGTAAAACCGGGGCGGTAAACACTGAAGCTTTCTTT.

The gene calls are TRBV19 and TRBJ2-2, with D perhaps given as TRBD1 or TRBD2 (5 bases each). V lost 7 bases to trimming and J lost 5 bases, with 17 bases between them. CDR3 size: 15 residues. The germline V gene has CDR1 LNHDA and CDR2 SQIVND (reference sequence). DNA of the CDR3: TGTGCCAGTAAGGCGAACCGAGGGGCGACCGGGGAGCTGTTTTTT. Translated, it gives CASKANRGATGELFF.

The chain uses TRBV29-1 and TRBJ1-3, with TRBD1 as a possible D gene (6 bases). The CDR3 consists of 13 residues. Germline V gene lookup returns CDR1 SQVTM and CDR2 ANQGSEA. V lost 4 bases to trimming and J lost 2 bases, with 9 bases between them. The CDR3 sequence is CSVAGGTGNTIYF. In nucleotides, the CDR3 is TGCAGCGTTGCCGGGGGCACTGGAAACACCATATATTTT.

This clone was seen a handful of times. The chain couples TRBV19 to TRBJ2-7; TRBD2 aligns across 7 bases. CDR1 is LNHDA, CDR2 SQIVND, per germline (reference sequence). J gave up 7 bases and V 5 bases, and 14 bases lay outside the gene matches. CDR3 length: 15 residues. The CDR3 DNA reads as TGTGCCAGTAGTGAAAGCGGGACGAGACGGGGAGAGCAGTACTTC. Encoded protein: CASSESGTRRGEQYF.

The chain recombines TRBV25-1 with TRBJ2-3; D is undetermined. CDR1 and CDR2 (germline): MGHDK, SYGVNS. The CDR3 is 16 amino acids. V was trimmed by 1 base and J by 8 bases, leaving 19 bases between them. The CDR3 reads CASSELGIGPMATQYF. The CDR3 DNA is TGTGCCAGCAGTGAATTAGGAATAGGCCCCATGGCTACGCAGTATTTT.

In this sample, this clone turned up a few times. The V call is TRBV27, the J call TRBJ1-1; no reliable D call. Trimming removed 3 bases from V and 11 bases from J, with 4 bases in between. Germline CDR1 and CDR2: MNHEY and SMNVEV (reference sequence). This CDR3 has 9 amino acids. CDR3 coding DNA: TGTGCCAGCAGTTTCGGTGCTTTCTTT. This sequence encodes CASSFGAFF.

This chain uses TRBV14 with TRBJ1-2; D unresolved. The CDR3 is made up of 13 amino acids. The V end lost 1 base, the J end lost 4 bases, and 7 bases lay between the germline ends. In germline, CDR1 is SGHDN, CDR2 FVKESK. The CDR3 sequence is CASSQGILYGYTF. The CDR3 DNA reads TGTGCCAGCAGCCAAGGGATTCTCTATGGCTACACCTTC.

This clone was observed once. V and J are TRBV15 and TRBJ1-2; D is unresolved. CDR1 and CDR2 (germline): LNHNV, YYDKDF (reference sequence). V lost 0 bases and J 5 bases, leaving 4 bases between the germline ends. The CDR3 has 12 residues. This chain's CDR3 is CATSRDIYGYTF. The CDR3 DNA reads TGTGCCACCAGCAGAGACATATATGGCTACACCTTC.

This clone was detected only once. This sequence joins TRBV15 and TRBJ2-5, with D possibly being TRBD1 (6 bases). V was shortened by 1 base and J by 2 bases, with 11 bases between the two germline ends. CDR1 is LNHNV, CDR2 YYDKDF, per germline (reference sequence). CDR3 length: 15 residues. CDR3 DNA: TGTGCCACCAGCAGAGGAGGGGGACGGCAAGAGACCCAGTACTTC. It encodes CATSRGGGRQETQYF.

The chain joins TRBV5-1 to TRBJ2-7; maybe TRBD1 (6 bases). Germline CDR1 and CDR2: SGHRS and YFSETQ. The germline V and J ends were trimmed by 1 base and 3 bases, with 11 bases remaining between them. CDR3 size: 14 residues. CDR3 coding DNA: TGCGCCAGCAGCTTGTCGCAGGGGTACTACGAGCAGTACTTC. Translating it yields CASSLSQGYYEQYF.

This clone was detected only a few times. Additional DNA sequences in this sample encode the identical CDR3. In DNA, the CDR3 is TGTGCCAGCAGCCAAGACAGAAACACTGAAGCTTTCTTT. Protein: CASSQDRNTEAFF. The chain links TRBV14 to TRBJ1-1, with no clear D. Deletions cut 0 bases from V and 2 bases from J, with 4 bases between. The CDR3 has 13 amino acids. Germline-derived CDR1 and CDR2 are SGHDN and FVKESK.

V is TRBV7-9 and J is TRBJ2-2; TRBD1 matches 8 bases. J lost 5 bases, V lost 7 bases, and 12 bases had no gene match. The CDR3 is 16 residues long. Germline V CDR1 and CDR2: SEHNR, FQNEAQ (reference sequence). CDR3 sequence: CASNPGQARRTGELFF. In DNA form, the CDR3 reads TGTGCCAGCAACCCGGGACAGGCAAGGAGGACCGGGGAGCTGTTTTTT.

This chain uses TRBV5-1 with TRBJ2-2, with D uncertain. Germline V gives CDR1 SGHRS, CDR2 YFSETQ. The germline V and J ends were trimmed by 1 base and 2 bases, with 6 bases remaining between them. The CDR3 loop spans 14 amino acids. The CDR3 loop is CASSLNPNTGELFF. The CDR3 nucleotides read TGCGCCAGCAGCTTGAACCCCAACACCGGGGAGCTGTTTTTT.

The chain combines TRBV7-9 with TRBJ1-4, with no clear D. Trimming pared 4 bases from V and 5 bases from J, leaving 23 bases between. The CDR3 is made up of 18 amino acids. CDR1 and CDR2 from the germline V gene are SEHNR and FQNEAQ (reference sequence). The CDR3 DNA is TGTGCCAGCAGCTCCAGGCGAGTTTCAGGAGAGAGGAATGAAAAACTGTTTTTT. Its translation: CASSSRRVSGERNEKLFF. The whole variable domain, remainder taken from reference TRBV7-9 and TRBJ1-4, is DTGVSQNPRHKITKRGQNVTFRCDPISEHNRLYWYRQTLGQGPEFLTYFQNEAQLEKSRLLSDRFSAERPKGSFSTLEIQRTEQGDSAMYLCASSSRRVSGERNEKLFFGSGTQLSVL.

The V call is TRBV5-4, the J call TRBJ2-2, with D perhaps TRBD2 (6 bases). Germline V gene lookup returns CDR1 SGHNT and CDR2 YYREEE (reference sequence). Trimming removed 0 bases from V and 5 bases from J, with 14 bases in between. CDR3 length: 16 residues. The CDR3 here is CASSLASRRETGELFF. Here the CDR3 DNA reads TGTGCCAGCAGCTTGGCCTCGCGACGGGAGACCGGGGAGCTGTTTTTT.

This rearrangement joins TRBV7-6 to TRBJ1-3, with D perhaps TRBD1 (6 bases). This CDR3 is built from 16 residues. CDR1 SGHVS and CDR2 FNYEAQ come from the germline V gene. V was cut by 5 bases and J by 0 bases, with 14 bases left in between. The CDR3 loop is CASSLNRVFSGNTIYF. CDR3 in DNA: TGTGCCAGCAGCCTAAACAGGGTTTTCTCTGGAAACACCATATATTTT.

This clone was seen only once. The J gene is TRBJ2-7, the V gene TRBV5-6; tentatively, D is TRBD2 (5 bases). This CDR3 is built from 13 residues. Germline assignment: CDR1 SGHDT and CDR2 YYEEEE. V was shortened by 1 base and J by 3 bases, with 8 bases between the two germline ends. As DNA, the CDR3 is TGTGCCAGCAGCTTGCGGGAAAACTACGAGCAGTACTTC. Translating it yields CASSLRENYEQYF.